A single sample is the source of the 9 T cell receptor beta chains below, sequenced in a study of T cell responses to AZD1222 COVID-19 vaccine. Method: immunoSEQ multiplex PCR; TCRdb's copy keeps in-frame clones and lacks some. The sample yields about 90,000 clones, around 85% seen once. The specimen was peripheral blood, collected 28 days after the second AZD1222 dose. The receptor source for this set is an adult who received the AZD1222 COVID-19 vaccine.

The rearrangement uses TRBV7-3 and TRBJ1-1; perhaps TRBD1 as D (6 bases). Germline CDR1 SGHTA, CDR2 FQGTGA. The CDR3 is 13 amino acids. Trimming cost V 1 base and J 4 bases, with 7 bases left between them. This CDR3 is CASSLKQGTEAFF. CDR3 bases: TGTGCCAGCAGCTTAAAACAGGGCACTGAAGCTTTCTTT.

The chain couples TRBV9 to TRBJ2-2, with D perhaps matching TRBD2 (6 bases). The CDR3 has 15 amino acids. Germline V gene sequence: CDR1 SGDLS, CDR2 YYNGEE. The ends were cut back, 0 bases at V and 1 base at J, with 7 bases in the middle. This CDR3 is CASSVEGLNTGELFF. The CDR3, as DNA: TGTGCCAGCAGCGTAGAGGGACTGAACACCGGGGAGCTGTTTTTT.

The chain couples TRBV18 to TRBJ2-3; D is unresolved. This CDR3 is built from 13 residues. CDR1 is KGHSH, CDR2 LQKENI, per germline. V lost 5 bases and J lost 4, with 10 bases in between. CDR3 sequence: CASSINRADTQYF. Here the CDR3 DNA reads TGTGCCAGCTCAATCAATAGGGCAGATACGCAGTATTTT.

This clone was recorded only once. The J gene is TRBJ2-5, the V gene TRBV7-9, with a weak D call TRBD2 (6 bases). V gave up 5 bases and J gave up 2 bases, with 12 bases separating them. Germline V gene sequence: CDR1 SEHNR, CDR2 FQNEAQ (reference sequence). The CDR3 spans 14 residues. This CDR3 reads CASSPGLRQETQYF. CDR3 nucleotide sequence: TGTGCCAGCAGCCCAGGACTACGGCAAGAGACCCAGTACTTC.

This chain links TRBV27 with TRBJ1-6; 7 positions agree with TRBD1. Germline CDR1 is MNHEY and CDR2 is SMNVEV (reference sequence). J lost 7 bases, V lost 0 bases, and 6 bases had no gene match. The CDR3 is made up of 16 amino acids. The CDR3 region has the DNA TGTGCCAGCAGTTTATCCTTAGGGGGCGGGAATTCACCCCTCCACTTT. As protein: CASSLSLGGGNSPLHF.

The CDR3 reads CASSSRDAFQETQYF. As DNA, the CDR3 is TGCGCCAGCAGCTCCCGGGACGCCTTCCAAGAGACCCAGTACTTC. The V call is TRBV5-1, the J call TRBJ2-5; D may correspond to TRBD1 or TRBD2 (5 bases each). Germline assignment: CDR1 SGHRS and CDR2 YFSETQ. Between the trimmed V and J ends, which lost 3 bases and 1 base, there was a span of 13 bases. The CDR3 is 15 residues long.

This clone was seen once. The chain employs TRBV7-2 and TRBJ1-5, with 7 bases aligning to TRBD1. Losses at the gene ends were 5 bases for V and 6 bases for J; bases not matched to a gene: 4. The CDR3 is made up of 13 amino acids. Germline assignment: CDR1 SGHTA and CDR2 FQGNSA. The CDR3 nucleotides are TGTGCCAGCAGCGCGGACAGGTTTCAGCCCCAGCATTTT. Amino acid sequence: CASSADRFQPQHF.

This chain connects TRBV5-1 to TRBJ2-7; D not resolved. Between the trimmed V and J ends, which lost 4 bases and 0 bases, there was a span of 11 bases. Germline lookup yields CDR1 SGHRS and CDR2 YFSETQ. The CDR3 runs 14 residues. This CDR3 is CASSIWVSSYEQYF. CDR3 bases: TGCGCCAGCAGCATTTGGGTTAGCTCCTACGAGCAGTACTTC.

The chain uses TRBV5-1 and TRBJ2-1; a weak D match, TRBD2 (6 bases). This CDR3 region has 15 residues. Germline lookup yields CDR1 SGHRS and CDR2 YFSETQ. Trimming took 0 bases from V and 3 from J, leaving 10 bases between them. The CDR3 nucleotides are TGCGCCAGCAGCTTGGTTCCCGGGGGCTACAATGAGCAGTTCTTC. Its translation is CASSLVPGGYNEQFF.